The TCR beta chain under discussion was sequenced for a study of CD8 T cells in Susac syndrome. An amount of RNA that ranged from roughly 0.5 to 1 ug was reverse transcribed with random hexamers. One entry per CDR3 protein, called by TCRdb with MiXCR from the immunoSEQ multiplex PCR reads. The sample yields 150,000 to 200,000 distinct CDR3 sequences, more than 90% seen once. CDR1 and CDR2 from the germline V gene are SEHNR and FQNEAQ (reference sequence). This CDR3 region has 15 residues. Deletions cut 5 bases from V and 8 bases from J, with 16 bases between. This clonotype was counted only a few times. From blood CD8+ and CD4+ T cells, the TCR beta chain was sequenced. Controls matched for sex and age were healthy donors.

The chain couples TRBV7-9 to TRBJ1-6, with TRBD1 as a possible D gene (6 bases). This TCR derives from a human donor in good health. Sequencing was carried out using CD4+ T cells from PBMCs. The CDR3 protein is CASSLSTGWDSPLHF. In nucleotides, the CDR3 is TGTGCCAGCAGCCTATCGACAGGCTGGGATTCACCCCTCCACTTT.